A single sample is the source of the 15 T cell receptor beta chains below, sequenced in a study of T-cell reconstitution after alpha-beta-depleted transplantation in children. Construction of the TCRbeta library involved unique molecular identifiers. In TCRdb, the PCR reads were re-called with MiXCR into one record per CDR3 protein. The table includes a few hundred thousand distinct CDR3 sequences, 10% detected once. The sequencing used PBMCs, collected before TCRalphabeta/CD19-depleted stem cell transplant. These receptors were taken from a boy younger than two with acute myeloid leukemia, due to receive a stem cell transplant.

The sample holds many counts of this clonotype. The rearrangement joins TRBV5-1 to TRBJ2-5; TRBD2 matches 9 bases. The germline V gene encodes CDR1 SGHRS and CDR2 YFSETQ. V was pared by 3 bases and J by 1 base, with 7 bases of the junction left unmatched. The CDR3 runs 16 residues. CDR3: CASSSSPTSGQETQYF. The CDR3, as DNA: TGCGCCAGCAGCTCGTCACCGACTAGCGGCCAAGAGACCCAGTACTTC.

The chain has TRBV6-2 or TRBV6-3 and TRBJ2-7; 8 bases align to TRBD1. Germline CDR1 and CDR2: MNHEY and SVGEGT. There are 12 residues in the CDR3. V lost 10 bases, J lost 7 bases, and 9 bases stayed unmatched. The CDR3, as DNA: TGTGCCACCGCAGGGGGCGGTTGGGAGCAGTACTTC. Its protein is CATAGGGWEQYF.

V is TRBV19 and J is TRBJ1-5, with a weak D call TRBD1 (6 bases). CDR1 and CDR2 (germline): LNHDA, SQIVND (reference sequence). CDR3 length equals 15 residues. The germline V and J ends were trimmed by 1 base and 3 bases, with 10 bases remaining between them. CDR3: CASSIAGGPNQPQHF. The CDR3 DNA is TGTGCCAGTAGTATAGCGGGGGGCCCCAATCAGCCCCAGCATTTT.

This clonotype was seen ten or more times. This chain joins TRBV20-1 and TRBJ1-5; D perhaps matches TRBD1 (6 bases). The CDR3 consists of 13 residues. The germline CDR1 and CDR2 sequences are DFQATT and SNEGSKA (reference sequence). Trimming took 6 bases from V and 3 from J, leaving 12 bases between them. This CDR3 is CSARGLNNQPQHF. CDR3 bases: TGCAGTGCCAGGGGACTAAACAATCAGCCCCAGCATTTT.

This clonotype has at least ten counts. The CDR3 sequence: CASSLVGTGANVLTF. CDR3 DNA: TGTGCCAGCAGCTTAGTGGGAACTGGGGCCAACGTCCTGACTTTC. J is TRBJ2-6 and V is TRBV7-2; D ambiguous. Deletions cut 1 base from V and 2 bases from J, with 6 bases between. Germline values: CDR1 SGHTA, CDR2 FQGNSA. The CDR3 spans 15 residues.

This clonotype was counted a few times. CDR3 DNA sequence: TGTGCCAGCAGCCAAGACGGGGGGCCCTTCGGTGCAGATACGCAGTATTTT. Translating gives CASSQDGGPFGADTQYF. This chain connects TRBV3-1 to TRBJ2-3; TRBD2 might be the D (7 bases). Germline CDR1 is LGHDT and CDR2 is YNNKEL (reference sequence). V was clipped by 0 bases and J by 4 bases, with 17 bases between them. The CDR3 is made up of 17 amino acids.

In this sample, this clonotype turned up many times. This sequence joins TRBV20-1 and TRBJ1-3; D not certain. Per the germline V gene, CDR1 is DFQATT and CDR2 is SNEGSKA (reference sequence). V lost 1 base to trimming and J lost 0 bases, with 7 bases between them. The length of the CDR3 is 14 residues. CDR3 sequence (DNA): TGCAGTGCTAGAGGGACTTCCTCTGGAAACACCATATATTTT. The encoded protein is CSARGTSSGNTIYF.

This clonotype showed up many times. V usage is TRBV5-6 and J usage is TRBJ2-7, with TRBD1 as a possible D gene (5 bases). The V and J ends lost 3 bases and 7 bases respectively, with 17 bases between them. This CDR3 is 14 amino acids long. In germline, CDR1 is SGHDT, CDR2 YYEEEE. This chain's CDR3 is CASSSSDSSREQYF. CDR3 nucleotide sequence: TGTGCCAGCAGCTCTTCTGACAGCTCCCGGGAGCAGTACTTC. The full variable domain, rest sourced from reference TRBV5-6 and TRBJ2-7, is DAGVTQSPTHLIKTRGQQVTLRCSPKSGHDTVSWYQQALGQGPQFIFQYYEEEERQRGNFPDRFSGHQFPNYSSELNVNALLLGDSALYLCASSSSDSSREQYFGPGTRLTVT.

The chain combines TRBV7-2 with TRBJ2-5, with 8 bases lining up with TRBD1. In germline, CDR1 is SGHTA, CDR2 FQGNSA. The J segment lost 6 bases and the V segment lost 6 bases, leaving 9 bases of the junction unmatched. There are 14 residues in the CDR3. In DNA form, the CDR3 reads TGTGCCAGCAGTCAACCGGGACAGGCCCAGACCCAGTACTTC. It is translated as CASSQPGQAQTQYF.

This clonotype was detected ten times or more. The CDR3 region has the DNA TGCAGCCCGCCCGGAGTTCAGTACTTC. Translation gives CSPPGVQYF. V gene TRBV29-1 combines with J gene TRBJ2-4, with no clear D. Trimming took off 8 bases at V and 11 bases at J, with 10 bases between the two ends. CDR1 and CDR2 (germline): SQVTM, ANQGSEA. The CDR3 totals 9 residues.

This clonotype appeared many times. The rearrangement joins TRBV4-1 to TRBJ2-3; 8 nucleotides match TRBD2. Germline V gives CDR1 MGHRA, CDR2 YSYEKL. Trimming removed 1 base from V and 3 bases from J; junction bases left unmatched: 3. The CDR3 runs 15 residues. Here the CDR3 reads CASSQVAGRTDTQYF. The CDR3 region has the DNA TGCGCCAGCAGCCAAGTAGCGGGAAGAACAGATACGCAGTATTTT.

For this clonotype: This may come from a read error, since a much larger clone is one base off. The V and J genes are TRBV12-3 or TRBV12-4 and TRBJ2-6, with 7 bases matching TRBD1. There are 16 residues in the CDR3. The CDR3 sequence is CASSTGDLSGANGLTF. The CDR3 DNA is TGTGCCAGCAGTACAGGGGACCTCTCTGGGGCCAACGGCCTGACTTTC.

The sample holds many counts of this clonotype. J is TRBJ2-1 and V is TRBV12-3 or TRBV12-4; D unclear. CDR3 size: 14 residues. V shed 2 bases and J shed 10 bases, with 15 bases lying between them. CDR3 coding DNA: TGTGCCAGCAGTTTAATCTCCAGGATTGAAGAGCAGTTCTTC. Amino acid sequence: CASSLISRIEEQFF.

This clonotype came up many times. This chain links TRBV7-9 with TRBJ1-1; perhaps TRBD1 as D (6 bases). This CDR3 is 13 amino acids long. CDR1 and CDR2 from the germline V gene are SEHNR and FQNEAQ (reference sequence). V lost 5 bases and J lost 4, with 11 bases in between. Here the CDR3 reads CASSPQGFTEAFF. CDR3 nucleotide sequence: TGTGCCAGCAGCCCACAGGGATTCACTGAAGCTTTCTTT.

The table lists this clonotype with many counts. The CDR3 region is CASSLGDAFSYEQYF. CDR3 sequence (DNA): TGTGCCAGCAGTTTAGGTGACGCCTTTTCCTACGAGCAGTACTTC. This chain links TRBV28 with TRBJ2-7; no clear D gene. V dropped 2 bases and J dropped 1 base, with 12 bases sitting between them. Germline V CDR1 and CDR2: MDHEN, SYDVKM. The CDR3 has 15 amino acids.